This T cell receptor beta chain derives from a study of cytomegalovirus exposure and HLA in healthy donors. Study-wide results and limits: Later analysis identified several of the most significant clusters that appeared linked to common viral pathogens. Later analysis showed TCR association rates varying by HLA locus, highest for DRB1 and lowest for HLA-C.

Notes on this clone: What it recognizes is unknown.

The PCR used 60 Vbeta and 13 Jbeta primers. The method was immunoSEQ multiplex PCR; TCRdb's version includes in-frame clones alone and lacks a portion of them. The sample holds 150,000 or so clones, approximately 80% seen once. The ends lost 4 bases at V and 7 bases at J; junction bases unmatched: 11. Germline V CDR1 and CDR2: SGHTA, FQGNSA. This CDR3 spans 16 amino acids. Source material: PBMCs. This chain links TRBV7-2 with TRBJ2-2; TRBD1 aligns across 8 bases. The TCR comes from a woman aged 50 to 65 in good health and CMV-seropositive. Here the CDR3 DNA reads TGTGCCAGCAGCTCCGGCCGGACAGGGTATGGCGGGGAGCTGTTTTTT. Translating it yields CASSSGRTGYGGELFF.